The 6 T cell receptor beta chains in this list originate from one sample, sequenced in a study of response to subunit inactivated influenza vaccine. MiXCR, run by TCRdb on the RT-PCR reads, gives a single entry per CDR3 protein. The repertoire consists of about 520,000 distinct CDR3 sequences, with 6.5% to 8% occurring once and the leading ten covering under 15%. The material sequenced was PBMCs from blood, taken approximately 25 months after vaccination. The receptors stem from a man between 45 and 75 years old who received an inactivated influenza vaccine.

This clonotype appeared a few times. The rearrangement links TRBV3-1 to TRBJ2-5; the D gene is possibly TRBD1 (6 bases). Germline V gene sequence: CDR1 LGHDT, CDR2 YNNKEL (reference sequence). CDR3 length: 14 residues. The V and J ends lost 2 bases and 2 bases respectively, with 9 bases between them. CDR3 DNA: TGTGCCAGCAGCCAACCGGGACAACAAGAGACCCAGTACTTC. Protein sequence: CASSQPGQQETQYF.

The rearrangement uses TRBV27 and TRBJ2-7; weak D call: TRBD1 (5 bases). CDR1 and CDR2 (germline): MNHEY, SMNVEV (reference sequence). CDR3 length: 18 residues. Trimming took off 4 bases at V and 4 bases at J, with 26 bases between the two ends. In DNA form, the CDR3 reads TGTGCCAGCAGTTCCACTTCCGAAAGGGGCGGAAGGGGATACGAGCAGTACTTC. Amino acids: CASSSTSERGGRGYEQYF.

At least ten counts were recorded for this clonotype. The chain joins TRBV10-2 to TRBJ2-4, with D perhaps matching TRBD1 or TRBD2 (5 bases each). There are 15 residues in the CDR3. V was shortened by 7 bases and J by 0 bases, with 13 bases between the two germline ends. Germline V lookup: CDR1 WSHSY, CDR2 SAAADI. The CDR3 nucleotides read TGCGCCAGCAACGAGGGGAGCGGAGCCAAAAACATTCAGTACTTC. Translated, it gives CASNEGSGAKNIQYF.

The V gene is TRBV7-9, the J gene TRBJ1-2; the D is unclear. Germline lookup yields CDR1 SEHNR and CDR2 FQNEAQ (reference sequence). This CDR3 comprises 14 residues. V gave up 2 bases and J gave up 4 bases, with 11 bases separating them. DNA of the CDR3: TGTGCCAGCAGCTTAATTACAGCCTTCTATGGCTACACCTTC. Amino acid sequence: CASSLITAFYGYTF.

This clonotype has a count of ten or more. V and J are TRBV2 and TRBJ2-3; the match to TRBD1 covers 8 bases. From germline, CDR1 is SNHLY and CDR2 FYNNEI. The CDR3 consists of 16 residues. V lost 3 bases, J lost 1 base, and 6 bases stayed unmatched. In DNA form, the CDR3 reads TGTGCCAGCAGTGATAATCGGGGACAGGGCACAGATACGCAGTATTTT. Its protein is CASSDNRGQGTDTQYF. Based on the CDR3 plus reference TRBV2 and TRBJ2-3, the full variable domain is EPEVTQTPSHQVTQMGQEVILRCVPISNHLYFYWYRQILGQKVEFLVSFYNNEISEKSEIFDDQFSVERPDGSNFTLKIRSTKLEDSAMYFCASSDNRGQGTDTQYFGPGTRLTVL.

This clonotype was detected only a few times. V and J are TRBV24-1 and TRBJ2-1, with TRBD1 as a possible D gene (5 bases). CDR3 size: 17 residues. Germline CDR1 and CDR2: KGHDR and SFDVKD. Trimming removed 4 bases at V and 3 bases at J, with 18 bases between. This CDR3 is CATSEQIDRKGYNEQFF. The DNA for the CDR3 is TGTGCCACCAGTGAACAGATAGACAGAAAAGGCTACAATGAGCAGTTCTTC.